This T cell receptor (beta chain) was documented in a study of response to subunit inactivated influenza vaccine. Findings and caveats of the study: Each seasonal flu vaccination may recruit only limited new T cells, authors suggested.

This clonotype occurred many times. Its specificity is not known. V was clipped by 3 bases and J by 4 bases, with 16 bases between them. This CDR3 has 16 residues. Germline V gives CDR1 MDHEN, CDR2 SYDVKM. TCRdb re-derived calls from the RT-PCR reads in MiXCR, one entry per CDR3 protein. The data hold some 500,000 distinct CDR3 sequences, with around 13% observed a single time. The sample was PBMCs from blood, taken around seven weeks after vaccination. The receptor's source is a man aged 45-65 years who received an inactivated influenza vaccine. The rearrangement joins TRBV28 to TRBJ2-1, with D possibly TRBD1 on 7 matching bases. CDR3 bases: TGTGCCAGCAGTTTCATTGGAGGGGGCCTGTACAATGAGCAGTTCTTC. Protein product: CASSFIGGGLYNEQFF.